Listed below are T cell receptor beta chains from one sample, sequenced in a study of CD8+ T cells in alopecia areata. The assay was immunoSEQ multiplex PCR, and TCRdb's table has in-frame clones only and misses some. This sample yields around 140,000 clones, of which 51% are seen a single time; roughly 0.92% belongs to the top ten. The sequencing used CD4+ T cells sorted from blood, collected at week 0. The receptors were sampled from a human donor with alopecia areata. The CDR3 runs from the conserved cysteine through the conserved F or W. D genes are given only for firm matches. Clone size, where shown, is once, few, many, or a class for clones that have expanded.

J gene,D gene,CDR3 length,V gene,clone size,CDR3 DNA,CDR3 protein
TRBJ2-1,NA,11,TRBV4-1,NA,TGCGCCAGCAGTAGAGAGGCTGAGCAGTTCTTC,CASSREAEQFF
TRBJ2-7,NA,16,TRBV21-1,few,TGTGCCAGCAGCTACCAAACTAGCGGGGAAGTCAACGAGCAGTACTTC,CASSYQTSGEVNEQYF
TRBJ1-2,NA,12,TRBV5-1,few,TGCGCCAGCAGCCGAGGATCGGGGGGCTACACCTTC,CASSRGSGGYTF
TRBJ2-5,NA,13,TRBV7-2,NA,TGTGCCAGCACCCCCCTCGCGATAGAGACCCAGTACTTC,CASTPLAIETQYF
TRBJ2-7,TRBD1,17,TRBV18,NA,TGTGCCAGCTCACCAGGGTTCGGGACAGGAGCGTCCTACGAGCAGTACTTC,CASSPGFGTGASYEQYF
TRBJ2-2,NA,16,TRBV11-1,medium-sized,TGTGCCAGCAGCTCATCGGGACAACAGAACACCGGGGAGCTGTTTTTT,CASSSSGQQNTGELFF
TRBJ2-1,NA,12,TRBV18,NA,TGTGCCAGCTCACCCCGGAACAATGAGCAGTTCTTC,CASSPRNNEQFF
TRBJ2-3,NA,17,TRBV7-2,NA,TGTGCCAGCAGCCCTTACGTAGCGGAGTGGGGCACAGATACGCAGTATTTT,CASSPYVAEWGTDTQYF
TRBJ1-1,NA,18,TRBV27,few,TGTGCCAGCAGTCCGAGAGAGGAGCCGGGACTCCTGAACACTGAAGCTTTCTTT,CASSPREEPGLLNTEAFF
TRBJ2-7,TRBD2,14,TRBV30,few,TGTGCCTGGATCGGGCTAGCGGATTCCTACGAGCAGTACTTC,CAWIGLADSYEQYF
TRBJ2-2,NA,15,TRBV14,NA,TGTGCCAGCAGCCAAGGAGGCGGTAACACCGGGGAGCTGTTTTTT,CASSQGGGNTGELFF